The sequence of this T cell receptor beta chain was determined in a study of cytomegalovirus exposure and HLA in healthy donors. Both 60 Vbeta primers and 13 Jbeta primers went into the PCR. Clones were read by immunoSEQ multiplex PCR, and TCRdb kept only the in-frame ones, dropping some. The sample lists about 190,000 clones; roughly an eighth were seen once. This clone was found a few times. What it binds is not known. Findings of the study overall: A missense DCLRE1C variant was associated with V- and J-gene trimming of TCR beta chains in a later analysis, and an independent cohort replicated the association.

The CDR3 is 13 amino acids. V was shortened by 10 bases and J by 3 bases, with 15 bases between the two germline ends. Germline V lookup: CDR1 MNHEY, CDR2 SVGAGI. The rearrangement joins TRBV6-5 to TRBJ2-5, with D possibly being TRBD2 (5 bases). Sequencing input: PBMCs. The sequence derives from a man over 45 in good health and CMV-seropositive. CDR3 sequence (DNA): TGTGCCACAACTCCCGGGGAGAAAGAGACCCAGTACTTC. It yields the protein CATTPGEKETQYF.